This TCR beta chain is from a study of CD8+ T cells in alopecia areata (dated by TCRdb to 2016 to 2019). About the study as a whole: Treated patients were enrolled in an open-label pilot trial of oral tofacitinib at 5 to 10 mg twice daily for moderate-to-severe alopecia areata. In humans, TCRbeta sequencing was performed on scalp tissue and on sorted CD4+ and CD8+ peripheral blood T cells from healthy controls and from patients with patchy or totalis/universalis alopecia areata. RNA was obtained with the PAXgene miRNA kit for fixed scalp, the miRNeasy kit for PBMCs, and the RNeasy kit for mouse skin. Scalp clonality was compared among normal scalp (n=4), patchy alopecia areata scalp (n=8), and alopecia totalis/universalis scalp (n=8). Patients received tofacitinib for 6 to 18 months and were then followed off drug for 6 months to check for delayed response and recurrence. Biopsies were taken from tofacitinib-treated patients at baseline and again at 4 and 24 weeks into treatment, and several of those patients also had a later scalp biopsy. TCRbeta CDR3 regions were amplified by immunoSEQ multiplex PCR using 35 Vbeta forward and 13 Jbeta reverse primers. For the treated patients, the SALT score, which quantifies what percentage of scalp surface area is affected, served as the measure of disease severity. The study used high-throughput TCRbeta sequencing to examine T cell clonal expansion in alopecia areata, in both the C3H/HeJ mouse model and human patients.

The library was made by the immunoSEQ multiplex PCR assay. RNA was extracted from all samples and reverse transcribed into cDNA as template for TCR sequencing. First-strand cDNA was synthesized using SuperScript III with a 2:1 mix of oligo-dT and random hexamers. A synthetic immune receptor repertoire was used to measure amplification bias, and any remaining bias was corrected computationally. The authors' analysis ran thus. Raw reads were preprocessed to remove errors, and CDR3 was defined according to IMGT conventions as the region from the conserved cysteine to phenylalanine. Clonality was computed as 1 minus the Shannon entropy, with the entropy normalized by log2 of the number of productive unique TCRs. Whether each scalp clone was CD4 or CD8 was inferred by checking scalp TCRbeta sequences against the CD4 and CD8 repertoires from sorted blood. TCRdb took over this immuneACCESS table, retaining in-frame rearrangements with V and J assigned. Such tables are incomplete; in checked studies, under half of the missing clones stem from an unresolved V gene, and the remainder is unexplained. Clone size and the V and J calls come from that table; the DNA yielded D and trimming. In this sample the table shows 95,000 to 150,000 clones, 61% of which occur a single time. More than 5% of the sample is in the top ten clones.

A word on this clone: The antigen it binds to is not known. No per-base quality is available; no much larger clone lies one base away.

What the time point label conveys for this sample: 4 weeks on oral tofacitinib. The intended sense of this specimen's treatment or condition label: oral pan-JAK inhibitor, 5-10 mg twice daily. Lesional scalp punch biopsies and peripheral blood were obtained from alopecia areata patients. PBMCs were separated by density centrifugation and stained for CD3, CD4 and CD8, after which CD4+ and CD8+ T cells were sorted on a FACSAria. What the work shows at the level of the full study, not this receptor alone: Shared TCR sequences between patients were less evident than in mice, which may be partly attributable to HLA diversity in the patient population. Higher clonality and more expanded CD8+ clones were observed in lesional scalp than in normal scalp, particularly in alopecia totalis/universalis, a finding suggestive of antigenic drive. Tofacitinib significantly lowered scalp clonality and the number of expanded CD8+ clones among the top 100 scalp clones. Many expanded lesional clones persisted in scalp and blood during tofacitinib treatment, which may partly explain relapse after stopping treatment. Unlike mouse skin, where gammadelta T cells dominate, normal human skin contains resident alphabeta T cells that get sequenced too, which complicates analysis of the scalp TCR repertoire. Because the treated cohort was small and included a single nonresponder, larger studies are needed to assess links between baseline CD8+ expansion and response.

The source material was CD4+ T cells sorted from blood, sampled at week 4, from a patient treated with tofacitinib. The receptor was derived from a human donor with alopecia areata.

The nucleotides are TGCGCCAGCAGCCAAGGGCTAGCGGGAGCGGGGGAGACCCAGTACTTC. This yields the protein CASSQGLAGAGETQYF. The chain employs TRBV4-1 and TRBJ2-5; the central 10 bases match TRBD2. Germline trimming amounts to 1 base on V and 5 bases on J, with 7 as the count of junction bases outside the gene matches. Sequences MGHRA (CDR1) and YSYEKL (CDR2) are obtained from the germline V gene. The CDR3 spans 16 residues, from the cysteine through the phenylalanine. The only DNA kept is the CDR3, 48 bases in frame from the first base.